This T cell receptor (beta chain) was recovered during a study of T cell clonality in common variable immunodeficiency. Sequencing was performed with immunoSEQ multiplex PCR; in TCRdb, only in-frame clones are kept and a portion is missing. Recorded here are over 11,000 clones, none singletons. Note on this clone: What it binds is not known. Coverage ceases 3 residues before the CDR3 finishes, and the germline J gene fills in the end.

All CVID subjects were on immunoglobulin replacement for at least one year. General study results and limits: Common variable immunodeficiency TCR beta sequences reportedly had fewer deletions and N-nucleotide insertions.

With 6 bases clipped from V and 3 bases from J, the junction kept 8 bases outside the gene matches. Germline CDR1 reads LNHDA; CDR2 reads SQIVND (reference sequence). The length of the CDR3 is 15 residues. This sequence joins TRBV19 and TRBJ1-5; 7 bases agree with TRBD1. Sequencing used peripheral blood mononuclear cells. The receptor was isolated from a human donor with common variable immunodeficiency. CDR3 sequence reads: CASRLRDSDNQPQHF. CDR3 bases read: TGTGCCAGTAGGCTCCGGGACAGCGACAATCAGCCC. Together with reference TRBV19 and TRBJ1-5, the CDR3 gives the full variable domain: DGGITQSPKYLFRKEGQNVTLSCEQNLNHDAMYWYRQDPGQGLRLIYYSQIVNDFQKGDIAEGYSVSREKKESFPLTVTSAQKNPTAFYLCASRLRDSDNQPQHFGDGTRLSIL.